One and the same sample provided the 30 T cell receptor beta chains below, sequenced in a study of type 1 and type 2 diabetes patients. Genomic DNA was the PCR template. The TCR beta CDR3 region was amplified using 30 forward and 13 reverse primers. TCRdb independently ran MiXCR on the multiplex PCR reads; one entry per CDR3 protein. This table holds 250,000 to 300,000 distinct CDR3 sequences, 47% found once. Sequenced material: peripheral blood mononuclear cells (PBMCs). All receptors come from a man younger than 35 with type 2 diabetes.

The gene calls are TRBV10-3 and TRBJ1-2; D remains ambiguous. The V gene lost 6 bases and the J gene lost 8 bases, with 16 bases spanning the gap. Germline lookup yields CDR1 ENHRY and CDR2 SYGVKD. The CDR3 has 13 amino acids. CDR3 nucleotide sequence: TGTGCCATCAGCGGTGGGGAATTGGAGGGCTACACCTTC. This translates into CAISGGELEGYTF.

On this clonotype: Possible read error: a much larger clone is one base away. The CDR3 reads CATSRRGVGNEQFF. As DNA, the CDR3 is TGTGCCACCAGCAGACGGGGGGTCGGTAATGAGCAGTTCTTC. The V gene is TRBV15, the J gene TRBJ2-1; 7 bases fit TRBD2. The trim removed 2 bases at V and 7 bases at J, leaving 5 bases unmatched. The CDR3 sequence is 14 residues long. From germline, CDR1 is LNHNV and CDR2 YYDKDF (reference sequence).

This clonotype was picked up many times. V usage is TRBV19 and J usage is TRBJ1-1; TRBD1 agrees at 8 bases. The CDR3 runs to 15 residues. Germline lookup yields CDR1 LNHDA and CDR2 SQIVND (reference sequence). J lost 5 bases, V lost 3 bases, and 8 bases had no gene match. The CDR3: CASSILDRESTEAFF. The CDR3 coding sequence is TGTGCCAGTAGTATTTTGGACAGGGAATCGACTGAAGCTTTCTTT.

There are a few counts of this clonotype. The chain is built from TRBV11-1 and TRBJ2-1; 10 nucleotides match TRBD2. V shed 1 base and J 8 bases; nucleotides not matched to a gene: 5. This CDR3 contains 15 residues. The germline gives CDR1 SGHAT, CDR2 FQDESV (reference sequence). CDR3 in DNA: TGTGCCAGCAGCTTAGTGGTAGCGGGGGGAGATGAGCAGTTCTTC. Its protein product is CASSLVVAGGDEQFF.

Written as DNA, the CDR3 is TGCGCCAGCAGTTACTGGGTCCGGGACCGAGATACGCAGTATTTT. Its translation is CASSYWVRDRDTQYF. This chain joins TRBV10-2 and TRBJ2-3; D is perhaps TRBD1 or TRBD2 (5 bases each). Germline CDR1 WSHSY, CDR2 SAAADI. V was shortened by 5 bases and J by 5 bases, with 17 bases between the two germline ends. The CDR3 sequence is 15 residues long.

The sample holds a few counts of this clonotype. The V and J genes are TRBV12-3 or TRBV12-4 and TRBJ2-7; D is tentatively TRBD1 or TRBD2 (5 bases each). Deletions cut 7 bases from V and 4 bases from J, with 20 bases between. The CDR3 loop spans 15 amino acids. CDR3 DNA sequence: TGTGCCAGCACCGCAACCGGGACGAACCTTTACGAGCAGTACTTC. This sequence encodes CASTATGTNLYEQYF.

The chain is built from TRBV19 and TRBJ1-5; D unclear. Trimming took off 7 bases at V and 6 bases at J, with 19 bases between the two ends. The CDR3 spans 15 residues. CDR1 and CDR2 (germline): LNHDA, SQIVND (reference sequence). CDR3 sequence: CASTEKGRPSQPQHF. The CDR3 coding sequence is TGTGCCAGTACAGAGAAGGGTCGGCCAAGTCAGCCCCAGCATTTT.

This clonotype was seen ten or more times. This chain links TRBV30 with TRBJ2-7; weak D call: TRBD2 (5 bases). Germline V gene sequence: CDR1 GTSNPN, CDR2 SVGIG (reference sequence). The germline V and J ends were trimmed by 2 bases and 4 bases, with 9 bases remaining between them. The CDR3 totals 12 residues. DNA for the CDR3: TGTGCCTGGAGTCCACTAGGGTACGAGCAGTACTTC. Translating it yields CAWSPLGYEQYF.

The chain links TRBV20-1 to TRBJ2-5, with 8 bases aligning to TRBD1. The V gene's germline CDR1 is DFQATT and CDR2 SNEGSKA (reference sequence). Trimming at V came to 0 bases and at J to 5 bases, leaving 8 bases not matched to a gene. The CDR3 has 15 residues. For the CDR3, the DNA is TGCAGTGCTAGAGATCGGACAGGGCTTGGGGAGACCCAGTACTTC. This translates into CSARDRTGLGETQYF.

The rearrangement joins TRBV30 to TRBJ2-7; TRBD2 matches 10 bases. The germline V gene encodes CDR1 GTSNPN and CDR2 SVGIG (reference sequence). The CDR3 is 15 amino acids. J gave up 0 bases and V 2 bases, and 4 bases lay outside the gene matches. The CDR3 is CAWSSGLAASYEQYF. CDR3 coding DNA: TGTGCCTGGAGTTCCGGACTAGCGGCCTCCTACGAGCAGTACTTC.

This clonotype appeared a few times. The chain employs TRBV6-6 and TRBJ2-7; 8 positions match TRBD2. The CDR3 sequence is 15 residues long. Germline values: CDR1 MNHNY, CDR2 SVGAGI (reference sequence). Trimming took 2 bases from V and 4 from J; bases not matched to a gene: 7. The CDR3 is CASSYASGSGYEQYF. As DNA, the CDR3 is TGTGCCAGCAGTTACGCGAGCGGGAGTGGGTACGAGCAGTACTTC.

This clonotype was observed once. This CDR3 is CASHPLSEQFF. CDR3 bases: TGCGCCAGCCACCCTTTGTCTGAGCAGTTCTTC. The rearrangement links TRBV5-1 to TRBJ2-1; D gene unclear. Germline values: CDR1 SGHRS, CDR2 YFSETQ. Trimming cost V 7 bases and J 9 bases, with 11 bases left between them. This CDR3 has 11 residues.

This clonotype has only one observation. This chain uses TRBV29-1 with TRBJ2-1; TRBD2 is a possible D gene (6 bases). CDR1 and CDR2 from the germline V gene are SQVTM and ANQGSEA. The CDR3 is 12 residues long. CDR3 loop: CSAPEGDNEQFF. Here the CDR3 DNA reads TGCAGTGCTCCGGAGGGAGACAATGAGCAGTTCTTC.

The chain carries TRBV5-1 and TRBJ2-1, with 11 positions matching TRBD2. CDR3 size: 15 residues. J gave up 4 bases and V 9 bases, and 9 bases lay outside the gene matches. The germline V gene has CDR1 SGHRS and CDR2 YFSETQ. The CDR3 loop is CATRTGTSGYNEQFF. DNA of the CDR3: TGCGCCACCAGGACCGGGACTAGCGGATACAATGAGCAGTTCTTC.

The chain is built from TRBV7-6 and TRBJ2-7; D is uncertain. V lost 1 base and J lost 3, with 10 bases in between. CDR3 length: 14 amino acids. Germline V gene lookup returns CDR1 SGHVS and CDR2 FNYEAQ. The CDR3 region is CASSLDAYNYEQYF. Here the CDR3 DNA reads TGTGCCAGCAGCTTAGATGCCTACAACTACGAGCAGTACTTC.

The V and J genes are TRBV6-5 and TRBJ1-1; the D is unclear. The CDR3 spans 13 residues. Germline V gives CDR1 MNHEY, CDR2 SVGAGI. The germline V and J ends were trimmed by 5 bases and 8 bases, with 15 bases remaining between them. The CDR3 is CASSDGSLAEAFF. Here the CDR3 DNA reads TGTGCCAGCAGTGACGGGTCTTTGGCCGAAGCTTTCTTT.

This clonotype was observed many times. The rearrangement uses TRBV2 and TRBJ1-1; tentatively, D is TRBD1 (5 bases). The CDR3 is 11 amino acids. V was clipped by 4 bases and J by 11 bases, with 11 bases between them. From germline, CDR1 is SNHLY and CDR2 FYNNEI. The CDR3 protein is CASSVKGTAFF. DNA for the CDR3: TGTGCCAGCAGTGTTAAGGGGACGGCTTTCTTT.

The rearrangement links TRBV5-6 to TRBJ2-5; TRBD2 matches 13 bases. Trimming cost V 4 bases and J 9 bases; bases outside gene matches: 15. The CDR3 is made up of 17 amino acids. Germline values: CDR1 SGHDT, CDR2 YYEEEE. The CDR3 DNA reads TGTGCCAGCAGCCTGGGACTAGCGGGGCATATGACTGGGGCCCAGTACTTC. Protein: CASSLGLAGHMTGAQYF. Looking up the rest from reference TRBV5-6 and TRBJ2-5 gives the full variable domain: DAGVTQSPTHLIKTRGQQVTLRCSPKSGHDTVSWYQQALGQGPQFIFQYYEEEERQRGNFPDRFSGHQFPNYSSELNVNALLLGDSALYLCASSLGLAGHMTGAQYFGPGTRLLVL.

This clonotype was counted a few times. This chain uses TRBV5-1 with TRBJ2-7, with TRBD2 matching 7 bases. J lost 0 bases, V lost 0 bases, and 15 bases had no gene match. Germline V gene lookup returns CDR1 SGHRS and CDR2 YFSETQ. The CDR3 is 19 residues long. This CDR3 reads CASSLAEGGSSGISYEQYF. In DNA, the CDR3 is TGCGCCAGCAGCTTGGCCGAGGGAGGTTCTAGCGGCATCTCCTACGAGCAGTACTTC.

The V and J genes are TRBV30 and TRBJ2-7; TRBD2 might be the D (6 bases). The last part of the DNA fits TRBJ2-1 better; the J call may be wrong. CDR3 length: 16 residues. In germline, CDR1 is GTSNPN, CDR2 SVGIG (reference sequence). The CDR3 is CAGDRDSRGTYNEQFF. The CDR3 DNA reads TGTGCCGGAGACCGGGACTCCCGAGGGACCTACAATGAGCAGTTCTTC.

The chain combines TRBV5-1 with TRBJ1-1, with 9 bases lining up with TRBD1. V lost 1 base to trimming and J lost 5 bases; unmatched junction nucleotides: 6. Germline loops: CDR1 SGHRS, CDR2 YFSETQ. The CDR3 has 15 residues. The CDR3 nucleotides read TGCGCCAGCAGCTTGACAGGGGGCTACGGGACTGAAGCTTTCTTT. As protein: CASSLTGGYGTEAFF.

The V gene is TRBV9, the J gene TRBJ1-6; D perhaps matches TRBD1 (6 bases). Trimming pared 3 bases from V and 3 bases from J, leaving 13 bases between. This CDR3 contains 16 residues. Germline CDR1 and CDR2: SGDLS and YYNGEE. The CDR3: CASSAYREGYNSPLHF. For the CDR3, the DNA is TGTGCCAGCAGCGCATACAGGGAAGGCTATAATTCACCCCTCCACTTT.

This CDR3 reads CATSVGTSLSTGELFF. CDR3 in DNA: TGTGCCACCAGTGTCGGGACTAGCCTGAGTACCGGGGAGCTGTTTTTT. The chain uses TRBV24-1 and TRBJ2-2; TRBD2 matches at 9 bases. Germline CDR1 reads KGHDR; CDR2 reads SFDVKD. V lost 5 bases to trimming and J lost 5 bases; unmatched junction nucleotides: 8. The CDR3 contains 16 residues.

Of note for this clonotype: One junction end disagrees with the germline gene, perhaps due to a read error. The rearrangement joins TRBV2 to TRBJ2-5, with D perhaps given as TRBD1 or TRBD2 (5 bases each). Germline CDR1 is SNHLY and CDR2 is FYNNEI. The CDR3 is made up of 16 amino acids. CDR3 bases: TGTGCCAGCAGCTTAGCGCGTTCGGGGCCGAGGGAGACCCGGTACTTC. Its protein product is CASSLARSGPRETRYF.

Worth noting for this clonotype: The junction does not match germline at one end; this may be a read error. This rearrangement joins TRBV10-2 to TRBJ2-7; 8 nucleotides align to TRBD1. Germline V gene lookup returns CDR1 WSHSY and CDR2 SAAADI. The CDR3 has 13 residues. The CDR3, as DNA: TGTGCCAGCACCCCGACAGGGGCGGACGAGCAGTACTTC. Its translation: CASTPTGADEQYF.

Written as DNA, the CDR3 is TGCAGTGCTAACCTCCTGGGGCCCCAGCATTTT. Translated: CSANLLGPQHF. V is TRBV20-1 and J is TRBJ1-5; D is ambiguous. CDR1 is DFQATT and CDR2 is SNEGSKA in the germline V gene (reference sequence). V was cut by 4 bases and J by 9 bases, with 10 bases left in between. The CDR3 has 11 amino acids.

For this clonotype: Possible read error: a much larger clone is one base away. V is TRBV2 and J is TRBJ2-5; tentatively, D is TRBD1 (6 bases). The J call may be mistaken, given a closer DNA end match to TRBJ2-7. This CDR3 has 14 amino acids. In germline, CDR1 is SNHLY, CDR2 FYNNEI. DNA for the CDR3: TGTGCCAGCAGTGGGGCAGGGGAGAAGGGCGAGCAGTACTTC. Protein: CASSGAGEKGEQYF.

This clonotype showed up just a few times. The CDR3 DNA reads TGTGCCAGCACTGTGACAGGCCTTAGAGGGGAGCTGTTTTTT. It is translated as CASTVTGLRGELFF. V is TRBV6-6 and J is TRBJ2-2; a possible D gene is TRBD1 (6 bases). CDR3 size: 14 residues. Trimming took 7 bases from V and 8 from J, leaving 17 bases between them. Germline values: CDR1 MNHNY, CDR2 SVGAGI (reference sequence).

This clonotype showed up just a few times. The conserved final phenylalanine or tryptophan is absent from the CDR3, which likely points to a read error. The DNA is omitted, as the CDR3 cannot be located on it reliably, and the CDR3 follows TCRdb's listing. The CDR3: CASSLTGGGWLTL. The chain links TRBV19 to TRBJ2-7; the table's D gene call, TRBD1, was not cross checked with the DNA. Per the germline V gene, CDR1 is LNHDA and CDR2 is SQIVND (reference sequence). Counting both end residues, the CDR3 totals 13 amino acids.

This clonotype was seen more than once but under ten times. The rearrangement uses TRBV2 and TRBJ2-3; D unclear. CDR3 length: 14 amino acids. Between the trimmed V and J ends, which lost 3 bases and 0 bases, there was a span of 7 bases. From germline, CDR1 is SNHLY and CDR2 FYNNEI. The CDR3 nucleotides read TGTGCCAGCAGTGATCCCCTGAGCACAGATACGCAGTATTTT. Translation: CASSDPLSTDTQYF.